The 7 T cell receptor beta chains below were found in one sample sequenced in a study of T cell responses to AZD1222 COVID-19 vaccine. Sequencing was performed with immunoSEQ multiplex PCR; in TCRdb, only in-frame clones are kept and a portion is missing. This table has about 140,000 clones, less than 95% appearing once. The sequencing used peripheral blood, collected 28 days after the second dose of the MenACWY control vaccine. These receptors came from an adult who received the MenACWY meningococcal vaccine as a control.

The CDR3 DNA follows: TGTGCCAGCAGCTTACAATACAATGAGCAGTTCTTC. Protein: CASSLQYNEQFF. This chain connects TRBV7-2 to TRBJ2-1; D is uncertain. The CDR3 totals 12 residues. Germline V gives CDR1 SGHTA, CDR2 FQGNSA. The V end was cut by 2 bases, the J end by 4 bases, with 3 bases between.

The sample holds a few counts of this clone. The genes are TRBV7-9 and TRBJ1-1; possibly TRBD1 for D (5 bases). CDR1 is SEHNR, CDR2 FQNEAQ, per germline (reference sequence). V was cut by 5 bases and J by 5 bases, with 18 bases left in between. CDR3 size: 15 residues. This CDR3 reads CASSHMRQRGTEAFF. The CDR3 nucleotides read TGTGCCAGCAGCCATATGCGACAGAGGGGTACTGAAGCTTTCTTT.

The chain carries TRBV7-9 and TRBJ2-3, with a weak D call TRBD1 (6 bases). This CDR3 spans 16 amino acids. V lost 1 base, J lost 2 bases, and 13 bases lay in between. Germline V lookup: CDR1 SEHNR, CDR2 FQNEAQ (reference sequence). The CDR3 sequence is CASSLGRDKYTDTQYF. The CDR3 DNA is TGTGCCAGCAGCTTAGGAAGGGACAAGTACACAGATACGCAGTATTTT.

The CDR3 region has the DNA TGTGCCAGCAGCTACCGGACTAGCGTAACGTACGAGCAGTACTTC. Translating gives CASSYRTSVTYEQYF. This chain uses TRBV7-2 with TRBJ2-7; 9 bases line up with TRBD2. This CDR3 is 15 amino acids long. Germline loops: CDR1 SGHTA, CDR2 FQGNSA. Losses at the gene ends were 4 bases for V and 4 bases for J; bases not matched to a gene: 8.

CDR3: CASSVLGGESEKLFF. The CDR3 DNA is TGTGCCAGCAGCGTTCTAGGAGGGGAGAGTGAAAAACTGTTTTTT. This sequence joins TRBV9 and TRBJ1-4, with a weak D call TRBD1 (5 bases). The CDR3 spans 15 residues. V lost 2 bases to trimming and J lost 7 bases, with 15 bases between them. CDR1 and CDR2 from the germline V gene are SGDLS and YYNGEE. Supplemented by reference TRBV9 and TRBJ1-4, the full variable domain reads DSGVTQTPKHLITATGQRVTLRCSPRSGDLSVYWYQQSLDQGLQFLIQYYNGEERAKGNILERFSAQQFPDLHSELNLSSLELGDSALYFCASSVLGGESEKLFFGSGTQLSVL.

The genes are TRBV6-1 and TRBJ1-2; D gene ambiguous. V was pared by 2 bases and J by 7 bases, with 11 bases between. Germline lookup yields CDR1 MNHNS and CDR2 SASEGT. The CDR3 covers 13 residues. The CDR3 spells CASSELSAGGYTF. CDR3 bases: TGTGCCAGCAGTGAATTGAGTGCGGGTGGCTACACCTTC.

This rearrangement joins TRBV7-3 to TRBJ2-3; possible D gene TRBD2, 6 bases. The germline V gene encodes CDR1 SGHTA and CDR2 FQGTGA. The ends were cut back, 5 bases at V and 2 bases at J, with 14 bases in the middle. The CDR3 runs 15 residues. The CDR3 sequence: CASSPQPGDTDTQYF. DNA of the CDR3: TGTGCCAGCAGCCCTCAGCCGGGGGACACAGATACGCAGTATTTT.